This TCR beta chain is drawn from a study of STAT5B mutations in CD4+ large granular lymphocyte leukemia. Libraries were prepared by immunoSEQ multiplex PCR; TCRdb keeps only in-frame clonotypes and omits some of them. The sample yields roughly 26,000 clones, around 86% seen once. Study-wide results and caveats: Data were not HLA-matched across samples.

This CDR3 has 15 amino acids. From germline, CDR1 is SGHKS and CDR2 YYEKEE (reference sequence). Trimming cost V 4 bases and J 0 bases; bases outside gene matches: 4. Regarding this clone: Antigen specificity is unknown.

Sequencing was done on a sample of CD4+ T cells from blood buffy coats. The V and J genes are TRBV5-5 and TRBJ1-3; 7 nucleotides agree with TRBD1. The receptor was derived from a human donor in good health. As DNA, the CDR3 is TGTGCCAGCAGCCTAAACAGGGGCTCTGGAAACACCATATATTTT. Translated, it gives CASSLNRGSGNTIYF.